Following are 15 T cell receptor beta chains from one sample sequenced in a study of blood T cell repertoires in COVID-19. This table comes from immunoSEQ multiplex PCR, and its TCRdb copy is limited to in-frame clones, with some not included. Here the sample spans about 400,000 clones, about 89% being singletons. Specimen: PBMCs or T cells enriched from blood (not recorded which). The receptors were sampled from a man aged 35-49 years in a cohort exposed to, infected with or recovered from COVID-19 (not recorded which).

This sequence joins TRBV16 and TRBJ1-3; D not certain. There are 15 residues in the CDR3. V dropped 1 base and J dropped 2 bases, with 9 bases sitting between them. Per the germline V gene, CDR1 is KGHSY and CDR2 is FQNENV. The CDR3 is CASSQFETAGNTIYF. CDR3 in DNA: TGTGCCAGCAGCCAATTCGAAACAGCTGGAAACACCATATATTTT. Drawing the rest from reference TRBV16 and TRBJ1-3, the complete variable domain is GEEVAQTPKHLVRGEGQKAKLYCAPIKGHSYVFWYQQVLKNEFKFLISFQNENVFDETGMPKERFSAKCLPNSPCSLEIQATKLEDSAVYFCASSQFETAGNTIYFGEGSWLTVV.

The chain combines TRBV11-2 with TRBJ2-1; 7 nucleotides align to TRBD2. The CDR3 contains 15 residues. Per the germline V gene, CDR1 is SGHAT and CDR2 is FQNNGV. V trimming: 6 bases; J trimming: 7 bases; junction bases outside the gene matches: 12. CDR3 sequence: CASRRAGRLVNEQFF. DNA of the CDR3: TGTGCCAGCAGAAGAGCGGGAAGGCTAGTGAATGAGCAGTTCTTC. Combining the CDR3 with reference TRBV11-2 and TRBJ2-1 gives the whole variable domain EAGVAQSPRYKIIEKRQSVAFWCNPISGHATLYWYQQILGQGPKLLIQFQNNGVVDDSQLPKDRFSAERLKGVDSTLKIQPAKLEDSAVYLCASRRAGRLVNEQFFGPGTRLTVL.

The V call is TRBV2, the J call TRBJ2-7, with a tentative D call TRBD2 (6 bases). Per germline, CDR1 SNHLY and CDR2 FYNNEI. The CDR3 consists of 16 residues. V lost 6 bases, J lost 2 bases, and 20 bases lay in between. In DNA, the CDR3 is TGTGCCAGCAGAAGACAGTCGGGAACGGGGGCCTACGAGCAGTACTTC. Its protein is CASRRQSGTGAYEQYF.

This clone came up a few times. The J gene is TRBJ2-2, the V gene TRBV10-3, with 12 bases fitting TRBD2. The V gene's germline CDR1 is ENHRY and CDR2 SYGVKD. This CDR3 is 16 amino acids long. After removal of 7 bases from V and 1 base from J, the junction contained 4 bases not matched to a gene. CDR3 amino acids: CAIKSSGRGNTGELFF. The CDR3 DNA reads TGTGCCATCAAATCTAGCGGGAGGGGGAACACCGGGGAGCTGTTTTTT.

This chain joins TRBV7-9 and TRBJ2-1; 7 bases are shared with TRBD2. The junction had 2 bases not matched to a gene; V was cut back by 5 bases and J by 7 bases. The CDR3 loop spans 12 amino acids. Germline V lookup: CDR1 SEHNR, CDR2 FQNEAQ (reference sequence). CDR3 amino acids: CASSPGGNEQFF. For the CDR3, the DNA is TGTGCCAGCAGCCCCGGGGGGAATGAGCAGTTCTTC.

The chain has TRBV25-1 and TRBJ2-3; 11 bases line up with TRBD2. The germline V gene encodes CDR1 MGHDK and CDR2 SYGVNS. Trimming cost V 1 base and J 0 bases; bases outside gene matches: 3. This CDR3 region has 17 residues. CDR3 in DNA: TGTGCCAGCAGTGAATCGGGACTAGCGGTTAGCACAGATACGCAGTATTTT. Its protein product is CASSESGLAVSTDTQYF.

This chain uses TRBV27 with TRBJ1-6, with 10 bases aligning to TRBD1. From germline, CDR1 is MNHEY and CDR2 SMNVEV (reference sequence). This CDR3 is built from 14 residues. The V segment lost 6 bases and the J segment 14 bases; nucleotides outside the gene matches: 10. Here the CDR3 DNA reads TGTGCCAGCAGGACCGGGACAGGGGCCCTAACCCTCCACTTT. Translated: CASRTGTGALTLHF.

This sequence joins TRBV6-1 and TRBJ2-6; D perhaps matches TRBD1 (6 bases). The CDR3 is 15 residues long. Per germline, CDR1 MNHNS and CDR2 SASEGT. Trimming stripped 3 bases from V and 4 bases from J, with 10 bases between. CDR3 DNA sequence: TGTGCCAGCAGTGATCCAGGGGCCGGGGCCAACGTCCTGACTTTC. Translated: CASSDPGAGANVLTF.

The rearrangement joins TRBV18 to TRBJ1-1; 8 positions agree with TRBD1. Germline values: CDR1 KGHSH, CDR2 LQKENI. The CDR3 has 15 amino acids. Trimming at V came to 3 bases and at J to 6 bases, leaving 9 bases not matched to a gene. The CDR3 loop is CASSPWTGITPEAFF. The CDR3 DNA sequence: TGTGCCAGCTCACCGTGGACAGGGATAACCCCTGAAGCTTTCTTT.

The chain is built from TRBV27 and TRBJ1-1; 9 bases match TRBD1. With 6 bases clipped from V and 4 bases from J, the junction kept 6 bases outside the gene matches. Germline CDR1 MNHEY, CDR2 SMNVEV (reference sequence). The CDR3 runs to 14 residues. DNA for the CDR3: TGTGCCAGCAGATTGACGACAGGGGGCACTGAAGCTTTCTTT. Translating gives CASRLTTGGTEAFF.

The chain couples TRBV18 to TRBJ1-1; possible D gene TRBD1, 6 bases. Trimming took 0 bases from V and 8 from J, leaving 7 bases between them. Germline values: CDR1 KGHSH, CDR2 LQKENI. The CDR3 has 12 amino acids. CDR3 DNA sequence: TGTGCCAGCTCACCACCGGGACAAGAAGCTTTCTTT. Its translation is CASSPPGQEAFF.

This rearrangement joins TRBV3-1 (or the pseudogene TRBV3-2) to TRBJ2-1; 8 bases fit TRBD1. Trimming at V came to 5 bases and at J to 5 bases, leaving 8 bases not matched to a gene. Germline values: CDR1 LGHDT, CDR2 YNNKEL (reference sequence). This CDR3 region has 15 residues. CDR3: CASSFQGAPNNEQFF. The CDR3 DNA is TGTGCCAGCAGCTTCCAGGGGGCCCCGAACAATGAGCAGTTCTTC.

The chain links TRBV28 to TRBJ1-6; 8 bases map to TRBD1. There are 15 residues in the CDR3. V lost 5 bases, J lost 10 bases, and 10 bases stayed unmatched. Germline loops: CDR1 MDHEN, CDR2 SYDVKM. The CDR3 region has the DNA TGTGCCAGCAGTCTCGGACAGGGAGAATCCTCACCCCTCCACTTT. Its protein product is CASSLGQGESSPLHF.

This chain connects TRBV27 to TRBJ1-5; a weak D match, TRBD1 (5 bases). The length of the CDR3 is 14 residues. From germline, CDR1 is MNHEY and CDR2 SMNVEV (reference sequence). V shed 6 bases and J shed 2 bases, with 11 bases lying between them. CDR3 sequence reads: CASRQVNGNQPQHF. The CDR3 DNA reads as TGTGCCAGCAGACAGGTTAACGGCAATCAGCCCCAGCATTTT.

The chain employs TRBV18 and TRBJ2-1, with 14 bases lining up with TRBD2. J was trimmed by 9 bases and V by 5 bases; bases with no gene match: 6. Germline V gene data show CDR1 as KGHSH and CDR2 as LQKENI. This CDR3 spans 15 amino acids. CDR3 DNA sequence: TGTGCCAGCTCATCCGGGACTAGCGGGAGCACTGAGCAGTTCTTC. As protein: CASSSGTSGSTEQFF.